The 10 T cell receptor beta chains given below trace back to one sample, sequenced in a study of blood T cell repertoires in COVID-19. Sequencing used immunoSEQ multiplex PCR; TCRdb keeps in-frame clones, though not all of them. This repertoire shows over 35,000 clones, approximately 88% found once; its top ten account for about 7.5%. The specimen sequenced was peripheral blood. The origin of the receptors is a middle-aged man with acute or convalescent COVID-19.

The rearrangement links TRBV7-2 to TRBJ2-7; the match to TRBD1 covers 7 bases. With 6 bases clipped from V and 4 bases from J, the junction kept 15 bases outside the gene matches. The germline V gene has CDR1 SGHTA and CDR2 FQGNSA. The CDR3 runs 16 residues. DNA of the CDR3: TGTGCCAGCAGTTATTATCTAGGGACAGCTAATTACGAGCAGTACTTC. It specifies CASSYYLGTANYEQYF.

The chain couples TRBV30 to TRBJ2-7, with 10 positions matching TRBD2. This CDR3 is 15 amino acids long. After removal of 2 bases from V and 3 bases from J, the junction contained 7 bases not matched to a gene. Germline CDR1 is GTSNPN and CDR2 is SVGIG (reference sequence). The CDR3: CAWSRISGRSYEQYF. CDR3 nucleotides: TGTGCCTGGAGTAGGATTAGCGGGAGGAGCTACGAGCAGTACTTC.

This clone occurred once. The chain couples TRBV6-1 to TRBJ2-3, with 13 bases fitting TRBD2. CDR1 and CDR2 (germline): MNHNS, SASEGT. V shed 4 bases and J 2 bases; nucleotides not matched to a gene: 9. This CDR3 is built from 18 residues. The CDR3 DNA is TGTGCCAGCAGTGCCGGACTAGCGGGGGCCGGACCCACAGATACGCAGTATTTT. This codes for CASSAGLAGAGPTDTQYF.

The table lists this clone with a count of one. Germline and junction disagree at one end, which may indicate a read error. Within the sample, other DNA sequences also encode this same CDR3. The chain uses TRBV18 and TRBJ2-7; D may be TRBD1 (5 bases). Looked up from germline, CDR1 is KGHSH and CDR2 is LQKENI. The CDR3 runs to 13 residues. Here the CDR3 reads CASKTDTSYEQYF. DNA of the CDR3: TGCGCCAGCAAAACGGACACCTCCTACGAGCAGTACTTC.

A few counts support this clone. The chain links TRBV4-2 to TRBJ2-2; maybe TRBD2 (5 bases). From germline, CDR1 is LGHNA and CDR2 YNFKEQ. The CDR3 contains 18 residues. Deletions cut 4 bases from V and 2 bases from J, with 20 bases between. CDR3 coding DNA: TGTGCCAGCAGCCCTGACGGAGGCGGGCAAACCAACACCGGGGAGCTGTTTTTT. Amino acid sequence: CASSPDGGGQTNTGELFF.

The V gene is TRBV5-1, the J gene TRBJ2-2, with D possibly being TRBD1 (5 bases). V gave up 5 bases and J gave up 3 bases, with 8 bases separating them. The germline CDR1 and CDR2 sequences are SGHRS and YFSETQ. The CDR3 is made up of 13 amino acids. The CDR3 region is CASRTEYTGELFF. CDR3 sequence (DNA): TGCGCCAGCAGGACAGAGTACACCGGGGAGCTGTTTTTT. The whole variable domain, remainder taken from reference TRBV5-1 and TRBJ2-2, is KAGVTQTPRYLIKTRGQQVTLSCSPISGHRSVSWYQQTPGQGLQFLFEYFSETQRNKGNFPGRFSGRQFSNSRSEMNVSTLELGDSALYLCASRTEYTGELFFGEGSRLTVL.

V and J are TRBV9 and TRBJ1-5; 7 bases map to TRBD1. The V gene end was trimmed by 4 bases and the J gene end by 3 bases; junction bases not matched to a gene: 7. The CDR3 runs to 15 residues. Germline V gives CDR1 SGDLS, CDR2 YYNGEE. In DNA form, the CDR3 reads TGTGCCAGCAGCCCGAGGGGGCACGCCAATCAGCCCCAGCATTTT. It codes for CASSPRGHANQPQHF.

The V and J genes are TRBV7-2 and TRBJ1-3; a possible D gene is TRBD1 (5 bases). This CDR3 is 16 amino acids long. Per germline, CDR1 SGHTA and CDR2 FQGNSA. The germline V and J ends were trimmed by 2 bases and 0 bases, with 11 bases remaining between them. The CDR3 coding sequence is TGTGCCAGCAGCTTAACGGGGGGGTCCTCTGGAAACACCATATATTTT. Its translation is CASSLTGGSSGNTIYF.

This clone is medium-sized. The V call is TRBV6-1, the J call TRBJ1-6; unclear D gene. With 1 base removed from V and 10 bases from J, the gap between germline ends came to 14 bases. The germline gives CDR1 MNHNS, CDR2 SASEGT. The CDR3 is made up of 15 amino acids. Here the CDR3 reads CASSEDRYRGSPLHF. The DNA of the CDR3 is TGTGCCAGCAGTGAAGACCGGTATCGAGGATCACCCCTCCACTTT.

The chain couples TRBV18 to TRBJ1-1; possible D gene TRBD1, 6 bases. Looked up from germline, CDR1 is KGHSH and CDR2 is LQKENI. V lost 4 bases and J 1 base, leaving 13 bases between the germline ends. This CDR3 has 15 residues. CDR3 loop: CASSLEQTGNTEAFF. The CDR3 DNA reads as TGTGCCAGCTCACTAGAACAGACAGGGAACACTGAAGCTTTCTTT.